Presented here are 17 T cell receptor beta chains from one specimen sequenced in a study of cytomegalovirus exposure and HLA in healthy donors. Primers included in the PCR were 60 Vbeta and 13 Jbeta primers. Assay: immunoSEQ multiplex PCR; the TCRdb copy retains only in-frame clones and omits some. The sample holds 180,000 or so clones; less than 90% are singletons and the top ten take approximately 0.31%. Sample: PBMCs. Receptors originate from a woman aged 25-40 years in good health and CMV-seronegative.

The chain links TRBV4-1 to TRBJ1-1; D gene ambiguous. V was cut by 4 bases and J by 7 bases, with 10 bases left in between. Germline values: CDR1 MGHRA, CDR2 YSYEKL. This CDR3 is built from 12 residues. In DNA form, the CDR3 reads TGCGCCAGCAGCCTCAGAGCGGGTGAAGCTTTCTTT. This translates into CASSLRAGEAFF.

CDR3 residues: CASSSGPGLSTDTQYF. CDR3 coding DNA: TGTGCCAGCAGCTCAGGACCGGGACTCAGCACAGATACGCAGTATTTT. The V call is TRBV7-3, the J call TRBJ2-3, with D maybe TRBD2 (6 bases). The germline V gene has CDR1 SGHTA and CDR2 FQGTGA. This CDR3 region has 16 residues. The V gene lost 4 bases and the J gene lost 0 bases, with 14 bases spanning the gap.

The V call is TRBV2, the J call TRBJ1-5; TRBD1 matches at 7 bases. The CDR3 totals 14 residues. Germline trimming cut 6 bases from V and 4 bases from J; bases unmatched to any gene: 6. Germline CDR1 reads SNHLY; CDR2 reads FYNNEI. CDR3 sequence: CASSAGTANQPQHF. CDR3 sequence (DNA): TGTGCCAGCAGCGCCGGGACAGCTAATCAGCCCCAGCATTTT.

J is TRBJ2-7 and V is TRBV11-2, with no clear D. V was trimmed by 4 bases and J by 6 bases, leaving 4 bases between them. The CDR3 runs 10 residues. Looked up from germline, CDR1 is SGHAT and CDR2 is FQNNGV. The CDR3 protein is CASSSLEQYF. The CDR3 nucleotides read TGTGCCAGCAGCTCCCTCGAGCAGTACTTC.

This clone appeared once. At the DNA level, this CDR3 is encoded by other sequences in the same sample as well. The V and J genes are TRBV14 and TRBJ1-2; D is unresolved. Trimming pared 1 base from V and 5 bases from J, leaving 8 bases between. Germline V gene lookup returns CDR1 SGHDN and CDR2 FVKESK. This CDR3 has 13 amino acids. The CDR3 sequence is CASSQGLQYGYTF. The CDR3 DNA is TGTGCCAGCAGCCAAGGGCTTCAGTATGGCTACACCTTC.

The V call is TRBV11-1, the J call TRBJ1-1; the match to TRBD1 covers 7 bases. The CDR3 has 14 residues. V trimming: 3 bases; J trimming: 3 bases; junction bases outside the gene matches: 4. Germline values: CDR1 SGHAT, CDR2 FQDESV (reference sequence). The CDR3 DNA follows: TGTGCCAGCAGCTTGGGAACAGGGGACACTGAAGCTTTCTTT. It specifies CASSLGTGDTEAFF.

The chain carries TRBV28 and TRBJ2-7; 7 bases line up with TRBD1. The length of the CDR3 is 15 residues. Germline V gives CDR1 MDHEN, CDR2 SYDVKM. V lost 6 bases to trimming and J lost 0 bases; unmatched junction nucleotides: 8. The CDR3 loop is CASRGRGSSSYEQYF. The CDR3, as DNA: TGTGCCAGCAGGGGCAGGGGGTCTAGCTCCTACGAGCAGTACTTC. The complete variable domain, with remaining parts taken from reference TRBV28 and TRBJ2-7, reads DVKVTQSSRYLVKRTGEKVFLECVQDMDHENMFWYRQDPGLGLRLIYFSYDVKMKEKGDIPEGYSVSREKKERFSLILESASTNQTSMYLCASRGRGSSSYEQYFGPGTRLTVT.

The chain uses TRBV5-4 and TRBJ2-7, with 10 bases lining up with TRBD2. The J segment lost 0 bases and the V segment lost 1 base, leaving 1 base of the junction unmatched. The CDR3 is 15 amino acids. Per germline, CDR1 SGHNT and CDR2 YYREEE (reference sequence). As DNA, the CDR3 is TGTGCCAGCAGCTTGTGGACTAGCGGCTCCTACGAGCAGTACTTC. Protein product: CASSLWTSGSYEQYF.

The chain carries TRBV7-8 and TRBJ1-2; 8 bases match TRBD1. The CDR3 is made up of 14 amino acids. CDR1 and CDR2 (germline): SGHVS, FQNEAQ. The V segment lost 4 bases and the J segment 8 bases; nucleotides outside the gene matches: 9. In DNA form, the CDR3 reads TGTGCCAGCAGCTCACGGACGGGACAGGAGGGCTACACCTTC. Translating gives CASSSRTGQEGYTF.

This rearrangement joins TRBV27 to TRBJ2-2; TRBD2 agrees at 9 bases. The CDR3 loop spans 15 amino acids. With 5 bases clipped from V and 4 bases from J, the junction kept 5 bases outside the gene matches. In germline, CDR1 is MNHEY, CDR2 SMNVEV (reference sequence). CDR3 residues: CASSRLAVSTGELFF. The CDR3 DNA reads TGTGCCAGCAGTAGACTAGCGGTTTCCACCGGGGAGCTGTTTTTT.

The rearrangement uses TRBV2 and TRBJ1-1; TRBD1 might be the D (6 bases). The CDR3 has 15 residues. Trimming shortened V by 1 base and J by 5 bases, and 14 bases separated the two germline ends. CDR1 is SNHLY, CDR2 FYNNEI, per germline. CDR3 loop: CASSEGGLGRTEAFF. The CDR3, as DNA: TGTGCCAGCAGTGAAGGGGGGCTCGGTAGGACTGAAGCTTTCTTT.

This clone was recorded once. The chain joins TRBV29-1 to TRBJ1-4; TRBD1 agrees at 11 bases. Looked up from germline, CDR1 is SQVTM and CDR2 is ANQGSEA. V was clipped by 7 bases and J by 6 bases; unmatched bases: 1. This CDR3 region has 12 residues. The CDR3 DNA is TGCAGCGGGGGACAGGGGGATGAAAAACTGTTTTTT. It codes for CSGGQGDEKLFF.

In this sample, this clone turned up once. This chain links TRBV5-1 with TRBJ2-7; D ambiguous. Trimming pared 0 bases from V and 6 bases from J, leaving 10 bases between. In germline, CDR1 is SGHRS, CDR2 YFSETQ. This CDR3 region has 13 residues. The CDR3 coding sequence is TGCGCCAGCAGCTTGGACATAGCCTGCGAGCAGTACTTC. Translation gives CASSLDIACEQYF.

The V call is TRBV10-3, the J call TRBJ2-1; 9 bases are shared with TRBD2. This CDR3 has 17 amino acids. Germline CDR1 reads ENHRY; CDR2 reads SYGVKD. V lost 5 bases to trimming and J lost 6 bases; unmatched junction nucleotides: 14. The CDR3 DNA reads TGTGCCATCAGTCTCGAAGTAGCGGGAGTGGAGGGCAATGAGCAGTTCTTC. Translation: CAISLEVAGVEGNEQFF.

The J gene is TRBJ1-5, the V gene TRBV6-1, with a weak D call TRBD1 (5 bases). The V end lost 3 bases, the J end lost 5 bases, and 14 bases lay between the germline ends. CDR3 size: 15 residues. Germline lookup yields CDR1 MNHNS and CDR2 SASEGT. DNA of the CDR3: TGTGCCAGCAGTGAGACTGCCAGGGTGGATCAGCCCCAGCATTTT. Protein: CASSETARVDQPQHF.

The CDR3 region has the DNA TGTGCCAGCAGCTCACAGGTTAGCTCCTACAATGAGCAGTTCTTC. Translating it yields CASSSQVSSYNEQFF. This rearrangement joins TRBV11-3 to TRBJ2-1, with TRBD1 as a possible D gene (5 bases). Germline-derived CDR1 and CDR2 are SGHNT and YENEEA. Trimming cost V 4 bases and J 0 bases, with 10 bases left between them. CDR3 length: 15 residues.

The genes are TRBV5-6 and TRBJ1-5, with 8 bases aligning to TRBD1. The CDR3 has 16 residues. In germline, CDR1 is SGHDT, CDR2 YYEEEE. Germline trimming cut 7 bases from V and 0 bases from J; bases unmatched to any gene: 9. The CDR3 spells CASAGQGAVSNQPQHF. Written as DNA, the CDR3 is TGTGCCAGCGCCGGGCAGGGGGCGGTTAGCAATCAGCCCCAGCATTTT. Variable domain in full (rest from reference TRBV5-6 and TRBJ1-5): DAGVTQSPTHLIKTRGQQVTLRCSPKSGHDTVSWYQQALGQGPQFIFQYYEEEERQRGNFPDRFSGHQFPNYSSELNVNALLLGDSALYLCASAGQGAVSNQPQHFGDGTRLSIL.